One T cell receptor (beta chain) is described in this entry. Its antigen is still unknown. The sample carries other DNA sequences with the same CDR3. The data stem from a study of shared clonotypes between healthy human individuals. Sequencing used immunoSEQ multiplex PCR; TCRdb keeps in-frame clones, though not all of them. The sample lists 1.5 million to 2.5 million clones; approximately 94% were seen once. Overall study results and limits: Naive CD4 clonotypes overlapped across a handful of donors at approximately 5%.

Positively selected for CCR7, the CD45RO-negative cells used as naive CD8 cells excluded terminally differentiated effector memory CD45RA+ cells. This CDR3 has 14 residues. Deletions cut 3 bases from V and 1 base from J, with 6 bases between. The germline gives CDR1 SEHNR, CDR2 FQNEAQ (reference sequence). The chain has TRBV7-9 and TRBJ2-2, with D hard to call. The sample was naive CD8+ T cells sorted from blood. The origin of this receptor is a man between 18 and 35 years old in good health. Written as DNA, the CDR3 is TGTGCCAGCAGCTTGAGCGAGAACACCGGGGAGCTGTTTTTT. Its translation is CASSLSENTGELFF.